This is a list of T cell receptor beta chains from one sample in a study of early T cells in non-severe SARS-CoV-2 infection. MiXCR, run by TCRdb on the 5' RACE reads, gives a single entry per CDR3 protein. The repertoire includes 60,000 or so distinct CDR3 sequences, around 9.3% of them detected once, and roughly 20% sits in the top ten. Sequenced sample: whole blood. The receptors stem from an adult who was a healthcare worker with PCR-confirmed SARS-CoV-2 infection or an uninfected control (not recorded which). CDR3s include the opening cysteine and the closing phenylalanine or tryptophan. D genes are given only for firm matches. Size values are once, few and many counts, or a class for expanded clones, and some rows have none.

clone_size: .; d_call: .; j_call: TRBJ1-1; v_call: TRBV6-6; cdr3_nt: TGTGCCAGCACCGCGTACACTGAAGCTTTCTTT; cdr3_aa: CASTAYTEAFF
clone_size: .; d_call: .; j_call: TRBJ1-2; v_call: TRBV6-1; cdr3_nt: TGTGCCAGCAGTGAAAGGGTACCAAACTATGGCTACACCTTC; cdr3_aa: CASSERVPNYGYTF
clone_size: .; d_call: TRBD1; j_call: TRBJ2-7; v_call: TRBV20-1; cdr3_nt: TGCAGTGCTAGAGATCGGACAGGGATTCACGAGCAGTACTTC; cdr3_aa: CSARDRTGIHEQYF
clone_size: few; d_call: .; j_call: TRBJ2-3; v_call: TRBV19; cdr3_nt: TGTGCCAGTAGTATCGACCGGGGAGGAGATACGCAGTATTTT; cdr3_aa: CASSIDRGGDTQYF
clone_size: many; d_call: .; j_call: TRBJ2-1; v_call: TRBV7-8; cdr3_nt: TGTGCCAGCAGCTTAGGAGGGGCCCAGTGGCAGTTCTTC; cdr3_aa: CASSLGGAQWQFF
clone_size: few; d_call: TRBD1; j_call: TRBJ2-2; v_call: TRBV7-9; cdr3_nt: TGTGCCAGCAGCTCTTTAAGGGGGCCTGGCGGGGAGCTGTTTTTT; cdr3_aa: CASSSLRGPGGELFF
clone_size: few; d_call: .; j_call: TRBJ2-7; v_call: TRBV5-6; cdr3_nt: TGTGCCAGCAGCTTGGGCAGGGACGAGCAGTACTTC; cdr3_aa: CASSLGRDEQYF
clone_size: .; d_call: TRBD2; j_call: TRBJ2-7; v_call: TRBV4-1; cdr3_nt: TGCGCCAGCAGCCAAGCTGGGACTAGCGGGGGCCTCAGCTCCTACGAGCAGTACTTC; cdr3_aa: CASSQAGTSGGLSSYEQYF
clone_size: .; d_call: .; j_call: TRBJ1-3; v_call: TRBV12-3/TRBV12-4; cdr3_nt: TGTGCCAGCATGGCGGGGGCGTACACCATATATTTT; cdr3_aa: CASMAGAYTIYF
clone_size: few; d_call: .; j_call: TRBJ2-3; v_call: TRBV6-1; cdr3_nt: TGTGCCAGCAGTGCGACTGGGCCTAACGGGGGAGATACGCAGTATTTT; cdr3_aa: CASSATGPNGGDTQYF
clone_size: .; d_call: TRBD1; j_call: TRBJ2-1; v_call: TRBV7-9; cdr3_nt: TGTGCCAGCAGCCCAGGGACAGGGCCCTACAATGAGCAGTTCTTC; cdr3_aa: CASSPGTGPYNEQFF
clone_size: few; d_call: .; j_call: TRBJ1-6; v_call: TRBV6-6; cdr3_nt: TGTGCCAGCAGTTACTCAGGGCCGTTGGACGGTTCACCCCTCCACTTT; cdr3_aa: CASSYSGPLDGSPLHF
clone_size: many; d_call: .; j_call: TRBJ1-1; v_call: TRBV20-1; cdr3_nt: TGCAGCTCAAACCCCGGGAGAGAAGCTTTCTTT; cdr3_aa: CSSNPGREAFF
clone_size: many; d_call: .; j_call: TRBJ2-2; v_call: TRBV4-1; cdr3_nt: TGCGCCAGCAGCCAAGGGAACACCGGGGAGCTGTTTTTT; cdr3_aa: CASSQGNTGELFF
clone_size: .; d_call: .; j_call: TRBJ1-1; v_call: TRBV18; cdr3_nt: TGTGCCAGCTCACCACCCCAGGGTGAAGCTTTCTTT; cdr3_aa: CASSPPQGEAFF
clone_size: .; d_call: TRBD1; j_call: TRBJ1-4; v_call: TRBV7-9; cdr3_nt: TGTGCCAGCAGCCGGGACAGGGGAAATGAAAAACTGTTTTTT; cdr3_aa: CASSRDRGNEKLFF
clone_size: few; d_call: .; j_call: TRBJ1-5; v_call: TRBV4-1; cdr3_nt: TGCGCCAGCAGCCAAGCCGCGACTTCGTACCAGCCCCAGCATTTT; cdr3_aa: CASSQAATSYQPQHF
clone_size: few; d_call: TRBD2; j_call: TRBJ2-5; v_call: TRBV3-1; cdr3_nt: TGTGCCAGCATCGGACTAGCGGGGCAAGAGACCCAGTACTTC; cdr3_aa: CASIGLAGQETQYF
clone_size: .; d_call: .; j_call: TRBJ1-2; v_call: TRBV27; cdr3_nt: TGTGCCAGCAGTCCTCAAATGACAGGAGTTAACTATGGCTACACCTTC; cdr3_aa: CASSPQMTGVNYGYTF
clone_size: many; d_call: .; j_call: TRBJ2-5; v_call: TRBV10-3; cdr3_nt: TGTGCCATCAGTGAAGACGGAGAGACCCAGTACTTC; cdr3_aa: CAISEDGETQYF
clone_size: many; d_call: TRBD2; j_call: TRBJ2-1; v_call: TRBV7-9; cdr3_nt: TGTGCCAGCAGCTCAGGACGACTAGCGACCTCCTACAATGAGCAGTTCTTC; cdr3_aa: CASSSGRLATSYNEQFF
clone_size: .; d_call: .; j_call: TRBJ1-6; v_call: TRBV18; cdr3_nt: TGTGCCAGCTCCCAGGGGAGTAGCTCCTATAATTCACCCCTCCACTTT; cdr3_aa: CASSQGSSSYNSPLHF
clone_size: many; d_call: TRBD2; j_call: TRBJ2-5; v_call: TRBV11-2; cdr3_nt: TGTGCCAGCAGCCAAGGGACTAGCGGGGGAAACCAAGAGACCCAGTACTTC; cdr3_aa: CASSQGTSGGNQETQYF
clone_size: many; d_call: .; j_call: TRBJ1-6; v_call: TRBV4-1; cdr3_nt: TGCGCCAGCAGCCAAGGGTCCCCTTCAGGGGTTCGGGGGTCACCCCTCCACTTT; cdr3_aa: CASSQGSPSGVRGSPLHF
clone_size: few; d_call: TRBD1; j_call: TRBJ2-3; v_call: TRBV7-9; cdr3_nt: TGTGCCAGCTCGAGATCCACAGGGGCCACAGATACGCAGTATTTT; cdr3_aa: CASSRSTGATDTQYF
clone_size: many; d_call: .; j_call: TRBJ1-2; v_call: TRBV20-1; cdr3_nt: TGCAGTGCTAGAGAGTCTGAGCCGCCCATCGATGGCTACACCTTC; cdr3_aa: CSARESEPPIDGYTF
clone_size: .; d_call: .; j_call: TRBJ2-7; v_call: TRBV4-1; cdr3_nt: TGCGCCAGCAGCTCGAGGGGGTCTATCACCTACGAGCAGTACTTC; cdr3_aa: CASSSRGSITYEQYF
clone_size: many; d_call: .; j_call: TRBJ1-1; v_call: TRBV7-8; cdr3_nt: TGTGCCAGCAGCTTAGGGACGTCGAACACTGAAGCTTTCTTT; cdr3_aa: CASSLGTSNTEAFF
clone_size: few; d_call: .; j_call: TRBJ2-3; v_call: TRBV14; cdr3_nt: TGTGCCAGCAGCCAGAGTCCCCTTTGGGGGGTCACAGATACGCAGTATTTT; cdr3_aa: CASSQSPLWGVTDTQYF
clone_size: few; d_call: .; j_call: TRBJ2-7; v_call: TRBV29-1; cdr3_nt: TGCAGCGCTGAAGATAGCTCCTACGAGCAGTACTTC; cdr3_aa: CSAEDSSYEQYF
clone_size: .; d_call: .; j_call: TRBJ1-5; v_call: TRBV10-2; cdr3_nt: TGCGCCGGGGGCGAAGGGTCAGGGCAGCCCCAGCATTTT; cdr3_aa: CAGGEGSGQPQHF
clone_size: few; d_call: .; j_call: TRBJ2-5; v_call: TRBV2; cdr3_nt: TGTGCCAGCAGCTCAGGAGCTTTCGAGACCCAGTACTTC; cdr3_aa: CASSSGAFETQYF
clone_size: .; d_call: TRBD2; j_call: TRBJ2-1; v_call: TRBV5-1; cdr3_nt: TGCGCCAGCAGCTTGGATTCTAGCGGGCTTGGGGCCAATGAGCAGTTCTTC; cdr3_aa: CASSLDSSGLGANEQFF
clone_size: .; d_call: .; j_call: TRBJ1-1; v_call: TRBV3-1; cdr3_nt: TGTGCCGCCAGGGGTAAAAACACTGAAGCTTTCTTT; cdr3_aa: CAARGKNTEAFF
clone_size: few; d_call: .; j_call: TRBJ1-2; v_call: TRBV3-1; cdr3_nt: TGTGCCAGCAGCCAAGAACGATCCATACCTGATAACTATGGCTACACCTTC; cdr3_aa: CASSQERSIPDNYGYTF
clone_size: many; d_call: .; j_call: TRBJ2-3; v_call: TRBV2; cdr3_nt: TGTGCCAGCAGTGTTCTTTCCACAGATACGCAGTATTTT; cdr3_aa: CASSVLSTDTQYF
clone_size: .; d_call: .; j_call: TRBJ2-7; v_call: TRBV5-1; cdr3_nt: TGCGCCAGCAGCTTGATGCCCTCTCCCGCCACCTACGAGCAGTACTTC; cdr3_aa: CASSLMPSPATYEQYF